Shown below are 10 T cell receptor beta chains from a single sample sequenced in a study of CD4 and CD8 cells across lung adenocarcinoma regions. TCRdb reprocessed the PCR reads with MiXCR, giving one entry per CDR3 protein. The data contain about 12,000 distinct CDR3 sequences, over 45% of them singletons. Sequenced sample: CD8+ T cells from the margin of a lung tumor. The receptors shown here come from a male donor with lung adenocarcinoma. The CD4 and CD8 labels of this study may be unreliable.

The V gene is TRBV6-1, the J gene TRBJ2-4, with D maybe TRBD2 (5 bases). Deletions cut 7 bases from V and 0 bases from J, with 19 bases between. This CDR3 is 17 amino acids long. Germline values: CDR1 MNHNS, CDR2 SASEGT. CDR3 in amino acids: CASTKGSDFIAKNIQYF. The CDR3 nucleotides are TGTGCCAGCACCAAAGGGAGTGATTTTATAGCCAAAAACATTCAGTACTTC.

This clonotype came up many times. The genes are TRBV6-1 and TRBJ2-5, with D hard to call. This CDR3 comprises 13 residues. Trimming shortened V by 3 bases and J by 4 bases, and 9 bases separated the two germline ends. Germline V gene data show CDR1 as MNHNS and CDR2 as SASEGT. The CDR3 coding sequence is TGTGCCAGCAGTGAGGGGTACGCAGAGACCCAGTACTTC. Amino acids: CASSEGYAETQYF.

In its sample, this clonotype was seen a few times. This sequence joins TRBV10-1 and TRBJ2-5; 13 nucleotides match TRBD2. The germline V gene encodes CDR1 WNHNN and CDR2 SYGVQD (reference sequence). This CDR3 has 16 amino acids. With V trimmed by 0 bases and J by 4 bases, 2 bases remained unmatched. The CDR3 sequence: CASSESGTSGTETQYF. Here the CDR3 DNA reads TGCGCCAGCAGTGAGTCCGGGACTAGCGGGACAGAGACCCAGTACTTC.

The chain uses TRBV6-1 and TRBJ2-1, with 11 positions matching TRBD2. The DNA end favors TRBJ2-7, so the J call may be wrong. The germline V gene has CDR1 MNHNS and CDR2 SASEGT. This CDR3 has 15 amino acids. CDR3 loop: CASSKRTSGLNEQYF. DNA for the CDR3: TGTGCCAGCAGTAAACGGACTAGCGGGCTTAATGAGCAGTACTTC.

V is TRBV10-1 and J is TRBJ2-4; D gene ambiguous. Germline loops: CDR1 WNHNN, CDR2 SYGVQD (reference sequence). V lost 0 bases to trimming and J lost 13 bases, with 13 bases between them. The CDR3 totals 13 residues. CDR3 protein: CASSESTLGMQYF. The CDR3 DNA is TGCGCCAGCAGTGAGTCCACCTTAGGCATGCAGTACTTC.

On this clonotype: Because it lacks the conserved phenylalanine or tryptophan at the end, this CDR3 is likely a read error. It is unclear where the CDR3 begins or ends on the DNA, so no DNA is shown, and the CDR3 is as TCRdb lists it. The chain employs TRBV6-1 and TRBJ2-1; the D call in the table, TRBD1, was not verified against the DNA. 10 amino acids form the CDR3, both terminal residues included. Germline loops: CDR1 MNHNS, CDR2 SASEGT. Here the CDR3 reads CASGRATQHS.

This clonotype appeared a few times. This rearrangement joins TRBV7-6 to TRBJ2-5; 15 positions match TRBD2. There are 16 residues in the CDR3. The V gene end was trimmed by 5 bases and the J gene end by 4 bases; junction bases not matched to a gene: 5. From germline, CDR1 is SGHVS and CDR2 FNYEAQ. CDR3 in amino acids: CASSPGLAGGRETQYF. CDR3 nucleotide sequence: TGTGCCAGCAGCCCGGGACTAGCGGGAGGTCGAGAGACCCAGTACTTC.

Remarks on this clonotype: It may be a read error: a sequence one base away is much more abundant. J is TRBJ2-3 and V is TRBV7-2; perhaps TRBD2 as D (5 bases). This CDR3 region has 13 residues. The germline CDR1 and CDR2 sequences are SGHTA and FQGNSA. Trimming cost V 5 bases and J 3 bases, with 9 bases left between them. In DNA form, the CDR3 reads TGTGCCAGCAGCATACTAGGGACAGATACGCAGTATTTT. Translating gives CASSILGTDTQYF.

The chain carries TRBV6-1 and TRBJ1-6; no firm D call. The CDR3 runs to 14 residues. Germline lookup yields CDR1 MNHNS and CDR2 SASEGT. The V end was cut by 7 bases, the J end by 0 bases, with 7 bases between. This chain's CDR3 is CASTGSSYNSPLHF. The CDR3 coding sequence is TGTGCCAGCACCGGGAGCTCCTATAATTCACCCCTCCACTTT.

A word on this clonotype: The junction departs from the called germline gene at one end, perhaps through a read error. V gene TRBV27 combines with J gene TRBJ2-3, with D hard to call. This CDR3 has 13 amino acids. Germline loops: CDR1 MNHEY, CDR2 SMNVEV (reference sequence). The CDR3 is CASSLTTTDTQYF. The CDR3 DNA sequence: TGTGCCAGCAGCCTTACAACCACAGACACGCAGTACTTT.